This passage covers 3 T cell receptor beta chains from one sample sequenced in a study of OX40 agonist ivuxolimab in advanced cancers. Produced via immunoSEQ multiplex PCR; TCRdb's table is partial and in-frame only. The sample lists about 45,000 clones; roughly 80% were seen once. Sequenced here: CD4+ or CD8+ T cells sorted from blood, sampled in a trial of the OX40 agonist ivuxolimab. The source of these receptors is an adult with an advanced solid tumor such as melanoma, head and neck, liver or kidney cancer.

The chain recombines TRBV6-1 with TRBJ2-2, with 8 bases identical to TRBD1. In germline, CDR1 is MNHNS, CDR2 SASEGT. This CDR3 region has 16 residues. J gave up 4 bases and V 2 bases, and 6 bases lay outside the gene matches. The CDR3 region has the DNA TGTGCCAGCAGTGAACATCGACAGGGGACCACCGGGGAGCTGTTTTTT. Its protein product is CASSEHRQGTTGELFF.

The chain is built from TRBV6-1 and TRBJ2-7; 8 bases fit TRBD1. This CDR3 is built from 17 residues. V was pared by 6 bases and J by 2 bases, with 15 bases of the junction left unmatched. Germline values: CDR1 MNHNS, CDR2 SASEGT. CDR3 sequence: CASRERSGGPIPYEQYF. The CDR3 DNA reads TGTGCCAGCAGGGAACGATCAGGGGGCCCCATACCCTACGAGCAGTACTTC.

The chain employs TRBV5-1 and TRBJ2-5; TRBD1 is a possible D gene (6 bases). CDR3 size: 15 residues. Germline CDR1 SGHRS, CDR2 YFSETQ. The V gene lost 0 bases and the J gene lost 2 bases, with 11 bases spanning the gap. CDR3 sequence reads: CASSLVFGQQETQYF. The DNA for the CDR3 is TGCGCCAGCAGCTTGGTGTTTGGACAGCAAGAGACCCAGTACTTC. The full variable domain, completed using reference TRBV5-1 and TRBJ2-5, is KAGVTQTPRYLIKTRGQQVTLSCSPISGHRSVSWYQQTPGQGLQFLFEYFSETQRNKGNFPGRFSGRQFSNSRSEMNVSTLELGDSALYLCASSLVFGQQETQYFGPGTRLLVL.